A selection of T cell receptor beta chains follows, all from one sample in a study of T cell repertoires and HLA-DP antigens. What these receptors recognize is not known. Repertoires were generated with immunoSEQ multiplex PCR, while TCRdb's copy carries only in-frame clones and drops some. The sample gives approximately 100,000 clones, more than 75% of which show up once; 1.7% is in the top ten. Sequencing input: CD4+ T cells from PBMCs. These receptors were taken from a man aged 45 to 65 in good health and CMV-seronegative. Each CDR3 is given with its conserved first and last residue. A D gene is named only where the DNA matches it firmly. Rows may omit the clone size; those that give it use once, few, many or a size class.

TRBV19	12	.	.	TRBJ1-2	TGTGCCGCTACAAGGGGGTCCTATGGCTACACCTTC	CAATRGSYGYTF
TRBV28	13	TRBD1	.	TRBJ2-7	TGTGCCAGCCGGACAGGGGTTGCCTACGAGCAGTACTTC	CASRTGVAYEQYF
TRBV9	14	.	.	TRBJ1-1	TGTGCCAGCAGCGAGGGGAACAGGGTCACTGAAGCTTTCTTT	CASSEGNRVTEAFF
TRBV6-1	18	TRBD1	.	TRBJ1-1	TGTGCCAGCAGTGTAACGTCTTCCGGGACAGGGCCTAACACTGAAGCTTTCTTT	CASSVTSSGTGPNTEAFF
TRBV5-1	16	.	.	TRBJ2-1	TGCGCCAGCAGCTTGGCCATCGGCTCAGGGATCAATGAGCAGTTCTTC	CASSLAIGSGINEQFF
TRBV5-4	13	.	.	TRBJ1-4	TGTGCCAGCAGCTTGGGCAGGAATGAAAAACTGTTTTTT	CASSLGRNEKLFF
TRBV5-1	15	.	.	TRBJ2-3	TGCGCCAGCAGCCGGGACTCCGTCAGCACAGATACGCAGTATTTT	CASSRDSVSTDTQYF
TRBV28	17	.	.	TRBJ1-5	TGTGCCAGCAGTACCGCGGTAGGGGGTACTTTCAATCAGCCCCAGCATTTT	CASSTAVGGTFNQPQHF
TRBV7-3	13	.	.	TRBJ1-1	TGTGCCAGCAGCTTAAGGCCTCAGACTGAAGCTTTCTTT	CASSLRPQTEAFF
TRBV30	13	.	.	TRBJ1-6	TGTGCCTGGAGTCCCCCGGGGAATTCACCCCTCCACTTT	CAWSPPGNSPLHF
TRBV7-3	15	TRBD1	.	TRBJ2-1	TGTGCCAGCAGCCTGGGACAGGGGGCTTACAATGAGCAGTTCTTC	CASSLGQGAYNEQFF
TRBV5-1	15	.	.	TRBJ2-1	TGCGCCAGCAGCTTGGGTAGCCTAACCTACAATGAGCAGTTCTTC	CASSLGSLTYNEQFF
TRBV2	13	.	.	TRBJ1-5	TGTGCCAGCAAGGGAAGGAACAATCAGCCCCAGCATTTT	CASKGRNNQPQHF
TRBV7-9	15	TRBD1	.	TRBJ1-2	TGTGCCAGCAGCATCGCGGGACAGCAGAACTATGGCTACACCTTC	CASSIAGQQNYGYTF
TRBV9	16	.	once	TRBJ1-3	TGTGCCAGCAGCGTAGTGGCCGGTTTTACTGGAAACACCATATATTTT	CASSVVAGFTGNTIYF
TRBV5-1	13	.	.	TRBJ1-2	TGCGCCAGCAGCCTCGGACCAGACTATGGCTACACCTTC	CASSLGPDYGYTF
TRBV18	13	.	.	TRBJ1-5	TGTGCCAGCTCACCCAACGAAGGATTGCCCCAGCATTTT	CASSPNEGLPQHF
TRBV18	12	.	.	TRBJ1-2	TGTGCCAGCTCACCAGACTTAGAGAAGCACACCTTC	CASSPDLEKHTF
TRBV19	16	TRBD2	.	TRBJ2-2	TGTGCCAGTAGTACCAGGAGCGGGGGGGCGGCCGGGGAGCTGTTTTTT	CASSTRSGGAAGELFF
TRBV11-2	17	.	.	TRBJ2-5	TGTGCCAGCAGCTTAGATGTTGCCAGGGGCCTTGGGGAGACCCAGTACTTC	CASSLDVARGLGETQYF
TRBV19	15	.	once	TRBJ2-3	TGTGCCAGTAGTACCCTCAACCTGGGTGCAGATACGCAGTATTTT	CASSTLNLGADTQYF
TRBV6-5	14	.	.	TRBJ2-1	TGTGCCAGCAGTTACTCGAGGGCCGGGGGAGAGCAGTTCTTC	CASSYSRAGGEQFF
TRBV5-1	19	.	.	TRBJ2-6	TGCGCCAGCAGCTTGGTCCCGGGGGCGTCGACTACTGGGGCCAACGTCCTGACTTTC	CASSLVPGASTTGANVLTF
TRBV11-2	13	.	.	TRBJ2-7	TGTGCCAGCAGCTTAGCGGTCCAGTACGAGCAGTACTTC	CASSLAVQYEQYF
TRBV2	15	.	.	TRBJ2-1	TGTGCCAGCAGTGCAACGGGGAGCTCCTACAATGAGCAGTTCTTC	CASSATGSSYNEQFF
TRBV6-5	14	.	.	TRBJ1-3	TGTGCCAGCACGGGGCAGTCCTCTGGAAACACCATATATTTT	CASTGQSSGNTIYF
TRBV15	15	TRBD1	.	TRBJ2-7	TGTGCCACCAGCAGGGAAGGACAGGGAGTCTACGAGCAGTACTTC	CATSREGQGVYEQYF
TRBV10-3	16	TRBD1	.	TRBJ2-7	TGTGCCATCAGTGAGTCTGGGACAGGGGGCCTCGGCGAGCAGTACTTC	CAISESGTGGLGEQYF
TRBV4-1	16	TRBD1	.	TRBJ2-7	TGCGCCAGCAGCCTACTTGGGACAGGGAAATCCTACGAGCAGTACTTC	CASSLLGTGKSYEQYF
TRBV14	17	.	.	TRBJ2-1	TGTGCCAGCAGCCAAGGGGGCCTTCGGAGGTCCTACAATGAGCAGTTCTTC	CASSQGGLRRSYNEQFF
TRBV5-1	14	.	.	TRBJ1-5	TGCGCCAGCAGCTTGGACAGTCTCGGGCAGCCCCAGCATTTT	CASSLDSLGQPQHF
TRBV6-5	16	.	.	TRBJ1-2	TGTGCCAGCAGTTACCGACCATCATCGTCCGGGTCTGGTTACACCTTC	CASSYRPSSSGSGYTF
TRBV9	14	TRBD2	.	TRBJ2-7	TGTGCCAGCAGCGTCTTAGCGGGGGCGGGTGAGCAGTACTTC	CASSVLAGAGEQYF
TRBV6-6	14	.	.	TRBJ2-2	TGTGCCAGCAGCAGCCAGGGGGGGACCGGGGAGCTGTTTTTT	CASSSQGGTGELFF
TRBV19	15	.	.	TRBJ1-3	TGTGCCAGTAGTCCACTGGGAACCTGGGGAAACACCATATATTTT	CASSPLGTWGNTIYF
TRBV19	16	.	.	TRBJ1-5	TGTGCCAGTAGTATAGAAAGGAGCCGTACTAATCAGCCCCAGCATTTT	CASSIERSRTNQPQHF
TRBV29-1	12	TRBD1	.	TRBJ2-7	TGCAGCGCTCACAGGGGGGTCGGCGAGCAGTACTTC	CSAHRGVGEQYF
TRBV5-1	16	.	.	TRBJ1-2	TGCGCCAGCAGCCCGATATCCACGGGGGCTAACTATGGCTACACCTTC	CASSPISTGANYGYTF
TRBV5-4	11	.	few	TRBJ2-3	TGTGCCAGCAGCTTATCAGATACGCAGTATTTT	CASSLSDTQYF
TRBV5-1	16	TRBD2	.	TRBJ2-2	TGCGCCAGCAGCACAGAAGCGGGGGGCCTAGGCGGGGAGCTGTTTTTT	CASSTEAGGLGGELFF
TRBV6-6	14	TRBD1	.	TRBJ1-1	TGTGCCAGCAGTTATGGGACAGGGTTGACTGAAGCTTTCTTT	CASSYGTGLTEAFF
TRBV11-2	16	TRBD2	.	TRBJ2-5	TGTGCCAGCAGCCAGGGATTAGCGGGAGAAGGAGAGACCCAGTACTTC	CASSQGLAGEGETQYF
TRBV2	13	TRBD1	few	TRBJ2-5	TGTGCCTTAACGGACAGGGGCAGGGAGACCCAGTACTTC	CALTDRGRETQYF
TRBV7-2	15	.	.	TRBJ2-3	TGTGCCAGCAGCTTAGACGGTGTCAGCACAGATACGCAGTATTTT	CASSLDGVSTDTQYF
TRBV7-9	16	TRBD1	.	TRBJ2-5	TGTGCCAGCAGCCTCACACGGGACAGATACCAAGAGACCCAGTACTTC	CASSLTRDRYQETQYF
TRBV2	15	TRBD2	once	TRBJ2-1	TGTGCCAGCAGATGGGAGGTAGCGGGGGCAAATGAGCAGTTCTTC	CASRWEVAGANEQFF
TRBV9	16	TRBD2	.	TRBJ2-5	TGTGCCAGCAGCGTAGAGCTAGCGGGGAGAGGGGAGACCCAGTACTTC	CASSVELAGRGETQYF
TRBV7-9	14	.	.	TRBJ2-5	TGTGCCAGCAGCCCTGTGGGATGGCCGGAGACCCAGTACTTC	CASSPVGWPETQYF
TRBV23-1	15	.	.	TRBJ2-7	TGCGCCAGCAGTCAACAGGGAGGAGGCTCCTACGAGCAGTACTTC	CASSQQGGGSYEQYF
TRBV7-2	14	TRBD1	.	TRBJ1-4	TGTGCCAGCAGCCCGGGACAGGGAGGTGAAAAACTGTTTTTT	CASSPGQGGEKLFF
TRBV28	17	.	.	TRBJ1-2	TGTGCCAGCAGTGGATCCTCGGGCTCCTCAGGCGTCTATGGCTACACCTTC	CASSGSSGSSGVYGYTF
TRBV10-1	15	.	.	TRBJ2-3	TGCGCCAGCAGGACCCAGGGAAGGGGCACAGATACGCAGTATTTT	CASRTQGRGTDTQYF
TRBV19	15	TRBD2	.	TRBJ2-5	TGTGCCAGTAGTATAGGGACTAGCGGACAAGAGACCCAGTACTTC	CASSIGTSGQETQYF